These 24 T cell receptor beta chains were all obtained from the same sample, sequenced in a study of esophageal squamous cell carcinoma under preoperative chemotherapy. TCRdb itself ran the PCR reads through MiXCR, one entry per CDR3 protein. The repertoire has around 14,000 distinct CDR3 sequences, around three fifths of them found once; the top ten carry approximately 55%. The time point denotes: before preoperative PTX-NDP chemotherapy. This specimen was acquired from a patient given preoperative chemotherapy. The receptor set was obtained from a human donor with esophageal squamous cell carcinoma. The donor label of this sample is uncertain.

CDR3 nucleotides: TGTGCCAGGGGGCGGGGGGGCCGACGCGGAGAGACCCAGTACTTC. Its protein is CARGRGGRRGETQYF. The rearrangement uses TRBV6-1 and TRBJ2-4; 9 positions agree with TRBD2. The J call is in doubt because the DNA end fits TRBJ2-5 better. This CDR3 contains 15 residues. Germline values: CDR1 MNHNS, CDR2 SASEGT.

This clonotype turned up a few times. This chain joins TRBV7-2 and TRBJ1-4, with TRBD1 identical over 8 bases. Per germline, CDR1 SGHTA and CDR2 FQGNSA. The CDR3 is 15 amino acids. The trim removed 5 bases at V and 3 bases at J, leaving 5 bases unmatched. CDR3: CASSPDRGPNEKLFF. Here the CDR3 DNA reads TGTGCCAGCAGCCCCGACAGGGGCCCTAATGAAAAACTGTTTTTT. The full variable domain, its missing parts supplied by reference TRBV7-2 and TRBJ1-4, is GAGVSQSPSNKVTEKGKDVELRCDPISGHTALYWYRQSLGQGLEFLIYFQGNSAPDKSGLPSDRFSAERTGGSVSTLTIQRTQQEDSAVYLCASSPDRGPNEKLFFGSGTQLSVL.

V and J are TRBV7-6 and TRBJ2-5; weak D call: TRBD2 (5 bases). The closer fit of TRBJ2-1 to the DNA end suggests the J call may be wrong. This CDR3 is built from 14 residues. In germline, CDR1 is SGHVS, CDR2 FNYEAQ. CDR3 in DNA: TGTGCCAGCAGCTTAGGGACTGAAACCTACGAGCAGTTCTTC. It specifies CASSLGTETYEQFF.

Details on this clonotype: A read error may produce the germline difference seen at one junction end. J is TRBJ2-5 and V is TRBV6-1, with D perhaps matching TRBD1 or TRBD2 (7 bases each). The CDR3 consists of 15 residues. From germline, CDR1 is MNHNS and CDR2 SASEGT. CDR3 loop: CGGGEGGRGQETQYF. The CDR3 DNA sequence: TGTGGCGGGGGTGAAGGGGGCCGGGGCCAAGAGACGCAGTACTTC.

The J gene is TRBJ2-3, the V gene TRBV6-1; 10 bases fit TRBD2. Germline values: CDR1 MNHNS, CDR2 SASEGT. The CDR3 consists of 17 residues. V gave up 4 bases and J gave up 9 bases; unmatched junction bases: 16. The CDR3 is CASSASGGGSGQETQYF. CDR3 DNA: TGTGCCAGCAGTGCAAGCGGGGGGGGGAGCGGCCAAGAGACGCAGTATTTT.

With respect to this clonotype: One junction end does not reproduce the germline sequence, and a read error may be involved. The chain is built from TRBV6-5 and TRBJ2-3; 7 bases are a match to TRBD2. Germline CDR1 and CDR2: MNHEY and SVGAGI. The CDR3 contains 15 residues. The CDR3 DNA reads as TGTGCCAGCAGTTACGTCTTTAGCGGGTACAATGAGCAGTTCTTT. Translating gives CASSYVFSGYNEQFF.

As regards this clonotype: Germline and junction disagree at one end, which may indicate a read error. The chain carries TRBV7-2 and TRBJ2-3; D might be TRBD1 (6 bases). Germline assignment: CDR1 SGHTA and CDR2 FQGNSA. The CDR3 runs 14 residues. CDR3 region: CAGSYGVRGNTQFF. CDR3 sequence (DNA): TGTGCGGGCAGCTATGGTGTGAGGGGGAATACGCAGTTCTTT. Filled out from reference TRBV7-2 and TRBJ2-3, the complete variable domain reads GAGVSQSPSNKVTEKGKDVELRCDPISGHTALYWYRQSLGQGLEFLIYFQGNSAPDKSGLPSDRFSAERTGGSVSTLTIQRTQQEDSAVYLCAGSYGVRGNTQFFGPGTRLTVL.

The CDR3 DNA reads as TGTGCCAGCAGTGAAGGGTCGGACTACTACAATGAGCAGTTCTTC. It codes for CASSEGSDYYNEQFF. V usage is TRBV6-1 and J usage is TRBJ2-1; TRBD2 might be the D (6 bases). V shed 1 base and J shed 3 bases, with 10 bases lying between them. The CDR3 loop spans 15 amino acids. Germline V CDR1 and CDR2: MNHNS, SASEGT.

The chain combines TRBV10-1 with TRBJ2-1, with 12 bases fitting TRBD1. The germline V gene has CDR1 WNHNN and CDR2 SYGVQD (reference sequence). The CDR3 covers 16 residues. V shed 3 bases, J shed 10 bases, and the junction held 10 bases outside the gene matches. CDR3 nucleotides: TGCGCCAGCAGTGATACCGGGACAGGGGGCCCGGTGGAGCAGTTCTTC. This sequence encodes CASSDTGTGGPVEQFF.

This clonotype occurred once. This chain links TRBV11-1 with TRBJ2-1; D remains ambiguous. The V gene's germline CDR1 is SGHAT and CDR2 FQDESV (reference sequence). V lost 1 base and J 6 bases, leaving 4 bases between the germline ends. The CDR3 loop spans 12 amino acids. Here the CDR3 DNA reads TGTGCCAGCAGCTTAGGGTTCAATGAGCAGTTCTTC. Translation gives CASSLGFNEQFF.

This rearrangement joins TRBV11-3 to TRBJ2-1; 7 nucleotides line up with TRBD2. This CDR3 contains 18 residues. J lost 3 bases, V lost 0 bases, and 11 bases had no gene match. Germline V lookup: CDR1 SGHNT, CDR2 YENEEA. The CDR3 DNA follows: TGTGCCAGCAGCTTAGAAGGTGGGGTTGGGGGGGTCTACAATGAGCAGTTCTTC. It codes for CASSLEGGVGGVYNEQFF.

The V gene is TRBV6-1, the J gene TRBJ2-5; D perhaps matches TRBD2 (5 bases). The ends were cut back, 6 bases at V and 11 bases at J, with 28 bases in the middle. Germline V gene lookup returns CDR1 MNHNS and CDR2 SASEGT. CDR3 length: 16 residues. The CDR3 protein is CASSPASLGEVDEQYF. CDR3 nucleotides: TGTGCCAGCAGCCCCGCGAGCTTGGGAGAGGTGGATGAGCAGTACTTC.

V usage is TRBV6-1 and J usage is TRBJ2-2, with D possibly matching TRBD2 (5 bases). The V end lost 6 bases, the J end lost 13 bases, and 24 bases lay between the germline ends. The CDR3 loop spans 15 amino acids. The V gene's germline CDR1 is MNHNS and CDR2 SASEGT. The CDR3 DNA follows: TGTGCCAGCAGAACCGGGCCGGGGAGCACAGATACGCTGTTTTTT. This translates into CASRTGPGSTDTLFF.

The V gene is TRBV29-1, the J gene TRBJ2-1; 11 positions match TRBD1. CDR3 length equals 14 residues. V was clipped by 6 bases and J by 7 bases; unmatched bases: 8. The V gene's germline CDR1 is SQVTM and CDR2 ANQGSEA. CDR3 loop: CSVRYGTGGNEQFF. DNA of the CDR3: TGCAGCGTACGCTACGGGACAGGGGGTAATGAGCAGTTCTTC.

The chain carries TRBV6-1 and TRBJ2-3; no firm D call. V dropped 6 bases and J dropped 2 bases, with 12 bases sitting between them. Germline loops: CDR1 MNHNS, CDR2 SASEGT. The CDR3 runs 14 residues. This CDR3 is CASSLNRYTDTQYF. As DNA, the CDR3 is TGTGCCAGCAGCCTCAACCGATACACAGATACGCAGTATTTT.

V and J are TRBV6-1 and TRBJ2-4; D gene unclear. The CDR3 consists of 14 residues. The V end was cut by 1 base, the J end by 1 base, with 5 bases between. Germline CDR1 and CDR2: MNHNS and SASEGT. This chain's CDR3 is CASSEGGAKNIQYF. The CDR3 DNA is TGTGCCAGCAGTGAAGGGGGTGCCAAAAACATTCAGTACTTC.

This chain joins TRBV7-8 and TRBJ2-3, with 12 nucleotides matching TRBD2. The J call may be mistaken, given a closer DNA end match to TRBJ2-5. The CDR3 covers 15 residues. The germline gives CDR1 SGHVS, CDR2 FQNEAQ. The CDR3 protein is CASSLTSGSQETQYF. Here the CDR3 DNA reads TGTGCCAGCAGCTTGACTAGCGGGAGCCAAGAGACCCAGTACTTC.

Only one count was recorded for this clonotype. Compared with germline, one end of the junction differs, possibly owing to a read error. The chain links TRBV6-1 to TRBJ2-3, with TRBD2 as a possible D gene (7 bases). The length of the CDR3 is 16 residues. CDR1 is MNHNS and CDR2 is SASEGT in the germline V gene. CDR3 protein: CASRGNGGRDAETQYF. CDR3 bases: TGTGCCAGCAGGGGCAACGGGGGGCGCGACGCAGAGACGCAGTATTTC.

With respect to this clonotype: An end of the junction does not agree with germline; a read error may underlie this. This chain uses TRBV7-2 with TRBJ2-3, with 7 bases lining up with TRBD2. The CDR3 contains 14 residues. The germline gives CDR1 SGHTA, CDR2 FQGNSA. The CDR3 sequence: CAGSGATSVETQYF. For the CDR3, the DNA is TGTGCCGGCAGCGGGGCCACTAGCGTAGAGACGCAGTATTTT.

A word on this clonotype: At one boundary the junction diverges from the germline segment, which might be a read error. The J gene is TRBJ2-5, the V gene TRBV6-1; 8 nucleotides agree with TRBD2. This CDR3 spans 16 amino acids. Germline CDR1 and CDR2: MNHNS and SASEGT. The CDR3: CASGGHGGGGQETQYF. The CDR3 DNA reads TGTGCCAGCGGGGGGCACGGGGGGGGCGGGCAAGAGACGCAGTACTTC.

This clonotype showed up many times. This chain joins TRBV27 and TRBJ2-7, with 11 bases that match TRBD2. With 6 bases clipped from V and 2 bases from J, the junction kept 6 bases outside the gene matches. CDR3 size: 15 residues. Germline V gene lookup returns CDR1 MNHEY and CDR2 SMNVEV (reference sequence). CDR3 DNA sequence: TGTGCCAGCAGCCCCACGGGACTAGCGGCCTACGAGCAGTACTTC. This sequence encodes CASSPTGLAAYEQYF.

The rearrangement links TRBV6-1 to TRBJ1-5, with TRBD1 matching over 7 bases. V lost 7 bases to trimming and J lost 2 bases; unmatched junction nucleotides: 5. The CDR3 is 14 residues long. Germline values: CDR1 MNHNS, CDR2 SASEGT. In DNA form, the CDR3 reads TGTGCCAGCACCGCCGGGACAGGCAATCAGCCCCAGCATTTT. Its protein is CASTAGTGNQPQHF.

This rearrangement joins TRBV6-1 to TRBJ2-5; TRBD1 matches at 9 bases. The germline gives CDR1 MNHNS, CDR2 SASEGT. This CDR3 spans 17 amino acids. V dropped 6 bases and J dropped 1; count of bases not matched to a gene: 12. The CDR3, as DNA: TGTGCCAGCAGGACCTCCGGGACAGGGAATTTCCAAGAGACCCAGTACTTC. The encoded protein is CASRTSGTGNFQETQYF.

This clonotype has more than one count but fewer than ten. The V call is TRBV6-1, the J call TRBJ2-7; D gene ambiguous. The DNA matches TRBJ2-1 better at its end, which makes the J call doubtful. The CDR3 sequence is 13 residues long. CDR1 MNHNS and CDR2 SASEGT come from the germline V gene. The CDR3 sequence: CASRPHRTYEQFF. In DNA form, the CDR3 reads TGTGCCAGCAGACCCCATAGGACCTACGAGCAGTTCTTC.